This T cell receptor (beta chain) originates from a study of blood T cell repertoires in COVID-19. Looking at the study overall: Material from acute and convalescent COVID-19 was sourced from the United States, Italy and Spain. The cDNA or gDNA used as material had been derived from T cells, B-cell-depleted T cells, or PBMCs.

Authors' data handling: How many nucleated cells were present was estimated from reference gene primer amplification. Data came from immunoSEQ multiplex PCR; TCRdb stores just in-frame clones and leaves some out. The D gene and trimming were derived from the DNA, and the V and J assignments and clone size from that table. The data hold 72,000 or so clones, with 80% to 95% observed a single time. Specimen: peripheral blood. The TCR originated in a woman older than 75 with acute or convalescent COVID-19.

The chain's CDR3 is CASSITSGVGQPQHF. The CDR3 region has the DNA TGTGCCAGTAGTATCACCTCGGGGGTCGGTCAGCCCCAGCATTTT. The V call is TRBV19, the J call TRBJ1-5; tentative D call: TRBD1 (5 bases). CDR3 size: 15 residues. Trimming removed 3 bases at V and 6 bases at J, with 15 bases between. CDR1 LNHDA and CDR2 SQIVND come from the germline V gene (reference sequence).